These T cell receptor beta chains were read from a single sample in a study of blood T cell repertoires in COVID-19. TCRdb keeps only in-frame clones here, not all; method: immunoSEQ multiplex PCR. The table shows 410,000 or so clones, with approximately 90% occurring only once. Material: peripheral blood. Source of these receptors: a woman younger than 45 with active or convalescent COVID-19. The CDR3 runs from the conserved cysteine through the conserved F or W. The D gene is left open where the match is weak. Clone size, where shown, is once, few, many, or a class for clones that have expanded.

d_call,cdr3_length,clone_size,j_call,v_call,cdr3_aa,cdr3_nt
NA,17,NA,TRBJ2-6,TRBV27,CASSYKGQFSGANVLTF,TGTGCCAGCAGTTACAAAGGACAGTTCTCTGGGGCCAACGTCCTGACTTTC
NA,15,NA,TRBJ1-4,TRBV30,CAWRTQGSANEKLFF,TGTGCCTGGAGGACTCAGGGAAGTGCTAATGAAAAACTGTTTTTT
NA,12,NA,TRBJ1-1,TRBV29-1,CSVARGNTEAFF,TGCAGCGTTGCAAGGGGTAACACTGAAGCTTTCTTT
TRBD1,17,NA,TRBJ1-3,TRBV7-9,CASSGTGGGSSGNTIYF,TGTGCCAGCAGCGGGACAGGGGGCGGCAGCTCTGGAAACACCATATATTTT
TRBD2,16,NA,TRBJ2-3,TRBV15,CATSRPPTSGTDTQYF,TGTGCCACCAGCAGGCCCCCGACTAGCGGCACAGATACGCAGTATTTT
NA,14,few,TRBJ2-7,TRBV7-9,CASSLIAANYEQYF,TGTGCCAGCAGCCTGATAGCGGCAAACTACGAGCAGTACTTC
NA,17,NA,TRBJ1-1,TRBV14,CASSRVRTTKRNTEAFF,TGTGCCAGCAGCCGGGTCAGGACTACCAAAAGAAACACTGAAGCTTTCTTT
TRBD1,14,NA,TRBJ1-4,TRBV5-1,CASSPGQGGEKLFF,TGCGCCAGCAGCCCGGGACAGGGTGGCGAAAAACTGTTTTTT
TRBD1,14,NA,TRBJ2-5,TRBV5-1,CASSLAGQQETQYF,TGCGCCAGCAGCTTGGCGGGACAGCAAGAGACCCAGTACTTC
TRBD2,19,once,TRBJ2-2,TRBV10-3,CAIRGSGLATLRTAGELFF,TGTGCCATCAGGGGAAGTGGACTAGCGACCCTACGAACGGCCGGGGAGCTGTTTTTT
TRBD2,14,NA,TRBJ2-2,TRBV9,CASRPVAGTGELFF,TGTGCCAGCAGACCCGTAGCGGGCACCGGGGAGCTGTTTTTT
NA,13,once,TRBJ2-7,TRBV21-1,CASKQRDSYEQYF,TGTGCCAGCAAACAGAGGGACAGCTACGAGCAGTACTTC
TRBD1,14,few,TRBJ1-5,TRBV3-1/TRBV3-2,CASSRGTGNQPQHF,TGTGCCAGCAGCCGAGGGACAGGGAATCAGCCCCAGCATTTT
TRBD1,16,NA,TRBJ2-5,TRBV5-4,CASSSGGQAGGETQYF,TGTGCCAGCAGCTCCGGTGGACAGGCCGGCGGGGAGACCCAGTACTTC
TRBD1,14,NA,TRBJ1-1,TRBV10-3,CAISETGANAEAFF,TGTGCCATCAGTGAGACAGGGGCGAACGCTGAAGCTTTCTTT
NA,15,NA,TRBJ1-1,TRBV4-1,CASSHLGPGETEAFF,TGCGCCAGCAGCCACTTGGGGCCGGGGGAAACTGAAGCTTTCTTT
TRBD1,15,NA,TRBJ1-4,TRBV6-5,CASRLQGSTNEKLFF,TGTGCCAGCAGACTACAGGGGTCCACTAATGAAAAACTGTTTTTT